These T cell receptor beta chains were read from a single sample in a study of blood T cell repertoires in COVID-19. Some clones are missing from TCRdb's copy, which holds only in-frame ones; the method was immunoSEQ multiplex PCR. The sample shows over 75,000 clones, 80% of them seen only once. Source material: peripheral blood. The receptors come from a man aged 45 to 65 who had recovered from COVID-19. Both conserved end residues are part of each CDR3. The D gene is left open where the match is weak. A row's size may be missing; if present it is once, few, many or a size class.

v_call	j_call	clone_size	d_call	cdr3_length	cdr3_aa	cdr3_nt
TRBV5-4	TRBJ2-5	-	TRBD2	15	CASSLRTSGKETQYF	TGTGCCAGCAGCCTACGGACTAGCGGGAAAGAGACCCAGTACTTC
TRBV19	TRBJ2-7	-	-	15	CASSPRTVGSYEQYF	TGTGCCAGTAGTCCGCGGACAGTGGGATCCTACGAGCAGTACTTC
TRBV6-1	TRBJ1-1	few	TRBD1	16	CASSDWDSPMGTEAFF	TGTGCCAGCAGTGACTGGGACAGCCCCATGGGCACTGAAGCTTTCTTT
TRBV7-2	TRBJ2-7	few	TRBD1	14	CASSPRGPLNEQYF	TGTGCCAGCAGCCCCAGGGGGCCCCTAAACGAGCAGTACTTC
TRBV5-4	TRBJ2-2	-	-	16	CASSLSAGRNTGELFF	TGTGCCAGCAGTTTGTCGGCGGGGAGGAACACCGGGGAGCTGTTTTTT
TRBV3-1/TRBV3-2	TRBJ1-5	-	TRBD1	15	CASSQDPAGGQPQHF	TGTGCCAGCAGCCAAGATCCAGCAGGGGGGCAGCCCCAGCATTTT
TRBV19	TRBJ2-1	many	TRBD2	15	CASSPTGGLAEEQFF	TGTGCCAGTAGTCCGACAGGCGGACTAGCGGAAGAGCAGTTCTTC
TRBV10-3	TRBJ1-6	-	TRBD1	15	CAISATGDYNSPLHF	TGTGCCATCAGTGCAACAGGGGATTATAATTCACCCCTCCACTTT
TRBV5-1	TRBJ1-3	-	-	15	CASSPGGQAGNTIYF	TGCGCCAGCAGCCCCGGGGGGCAGGCTGGAAACACCATATATTTT
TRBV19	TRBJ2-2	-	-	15	CASSMTGGNTGELFF	TGTGCCAGTAGTATGACCGGGGGGAACACCGGGGAGCTGTTTTTT
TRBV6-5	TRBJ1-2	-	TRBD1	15	CASSPYRGSNYGYTF	TGTGCCAGCAGTCCCTACAGGGGAAGCAACTATGGCTACACCTTC
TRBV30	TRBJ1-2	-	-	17	CALLRRGLSDANYGYTF	TGTGCCCTTCTAAGGAGGGGCCTCTCCGACGCTAACTATGGCTACACCTTC
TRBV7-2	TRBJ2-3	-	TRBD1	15	CASSSPTGSTDTQYF	TGTGCCAGCAGCTCCCCGACAGGGAGCACAGATACGCAGTATTTT
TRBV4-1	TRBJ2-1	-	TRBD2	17	CASSQEEGTSSYNEQFF	TGCGCCAGCAGCCAAGAAGAGGGGACTAGTTCCTACAATGAGCAGTTCTTC
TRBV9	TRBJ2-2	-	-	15	CASSVDGGHTGELFF	TGTGCCAGCAGCGTAGACGGGGGGCATACCGGGGAGCTGTTTTTT
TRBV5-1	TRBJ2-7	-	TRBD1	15	CASSLEGAGSHEQYF	TGCGCCAGCAGCTTGGAGGGGGCAGGGAGCCACGAGCAGTACTTC
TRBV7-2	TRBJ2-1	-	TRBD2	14	CASSLSRGGNEQFF	TGTGCCAGCAGCTTATCTCGGGGGGGCAATGAGCAGTTCTTC
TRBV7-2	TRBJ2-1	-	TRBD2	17	CASSKASSGGPIGEQFF	TGTGCCAGCAGCAAAGCGTCTAGCGGGGGGCCAATAGGAGAGCAGTTCTTC
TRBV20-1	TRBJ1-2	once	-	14	CSASGGASRYGYTF	TGCAGTGCTAGTGGTGGGGCGAGTAGGTATGGCTACACCTTC
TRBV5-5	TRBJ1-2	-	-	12	CASRSGLLGYTF	TGTGCCAGCAGATCGGGACTCTTAGGCTACACCTTC
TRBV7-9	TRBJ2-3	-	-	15	CASSLLGGFTDTQYF	TGTGCCAGCAGCTTACTAGGCGGCTTCACAGATACGCAGTATTTT
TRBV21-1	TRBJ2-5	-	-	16	CASSKATDRGEKTQYF	TGTGCCAGCAGCAAAGCAACAGACAGGGGTGAGAAGACCCAGTACTTC
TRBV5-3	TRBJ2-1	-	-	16	CARSPTSRQKYNEQFF	TGTGCCAGAAGCCCGACTAGTCGGCAGAAATACAATGAGCAGTTCTTC
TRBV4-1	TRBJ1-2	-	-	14	CASSRVPGGYGYTF	TGCGCCAGCAGCCGCGTTCCGGGAGGGTATGGCTACACCTTC
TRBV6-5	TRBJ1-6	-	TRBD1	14	CASTGTGVTSPLHF	TGTGCCAGCACCGGAACAGGGGTTACTTCACCCCTCCACTTT